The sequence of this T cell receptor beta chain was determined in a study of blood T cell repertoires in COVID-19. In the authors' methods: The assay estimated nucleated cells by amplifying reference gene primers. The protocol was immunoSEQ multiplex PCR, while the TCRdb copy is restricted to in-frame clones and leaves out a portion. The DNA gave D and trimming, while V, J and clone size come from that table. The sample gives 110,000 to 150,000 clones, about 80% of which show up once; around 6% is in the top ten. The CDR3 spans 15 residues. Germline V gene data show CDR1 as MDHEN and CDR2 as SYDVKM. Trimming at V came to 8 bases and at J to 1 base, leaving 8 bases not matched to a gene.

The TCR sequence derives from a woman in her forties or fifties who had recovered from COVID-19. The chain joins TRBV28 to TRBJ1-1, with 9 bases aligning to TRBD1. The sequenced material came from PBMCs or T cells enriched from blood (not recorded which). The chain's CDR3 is CASRDRGRGNTEAFF. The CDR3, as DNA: TGTGCCAGCCGAGACAGGGGGAGGGGGAACACTGAAGCTTTCTTT.